This T cell receptor (beta chain) is drawn from a study of blood T cell repertoires in COVID-19 (dated by TCRdb to about 2020). Context from the whole study: Collaborator samples came from the United States, Italy and Spain and covered acute and convalescent phases of COVID-19. Nearly every sample came with metadata listing a de-identified subject ID, COVID-19 status, age in years and sex. Samples came from the ongoing ImmuneRACE study (first 160 participants) plus 1,254 subjects from 6 global collaborators. The repertoires were released in a freely available public database intended as a resource for research on the immune response to SARS-CoV-2. Deeply sampled blood TCRbeta repertoires from subjects exposed to, actively infected with, or recovered from COVID-19 were included in the dataset. Where HLA class I and class II types were available, the types were taken from metadata supplied by the sample provider, not from assay-based typing. The prospective study material was composed of cDNA or gDNA derived from T cells, B-cell-depleted T cells, or PBMCs.

In the prospective study, participants were roughly 18 to 100 years old, resided in about two dozen geographic areas of the United States, and were enrolled through a virtual design. In the prospective study, cohorts were assigned on the basis of participant-reported clinical history obtained from a screening survey and a study questionnaire. Recovered participants in ImmuneRACE Cohort 3 were defined by two consecutive negative NP/OP PCR tests, clearance by a healthcare professional, or resolution of symptoms. Each participant in the prospective study had whole blood, serum and a nasopharyngeal or oropharyngeal swab collected by mobile phlebotomists. Prospective study participants could optionally give additional blood draws and questionnaires over a roughly two-month period. Before DNA extraction, prospective study blood samples were shipped either frozen or at room temperature. TCRbeta CDR3 regions were amplified from genomic DNA by means of the immunoSEQ Assay, a bias-controlled multiplex PCR. On the authors' methods: Nucleated cell counts per sample were estimated from amplification of reference gene primers within the assay. Sequence reads were collapsed and filtered to measure the absolute abundance of every unique TCRbeta CDR3 rearrangement. Productive Simpson clonality was computed per sample as the square root of Simpson's diversity index over productive rearrangements. TCRdb limited this immuneACCESS table to in-frame rearrangements with V and J called. A share of clones is missing; checked studies link under half to unresolved V genes, and the rest is unexplained. V and J calls plus clone size are reproduced from that table; the DNA served to infer D and trimming. In all, the sample holds a few hundred thousand clones, and about 89% of those were seen once. Jointly, the top ten make up over 4% of the sample.

With respect to this clone: Its target antigen remains unknown. Qualities for individual bases were not recorded, and no much larger clone is one base off.

CDR1 is given as SGHAT and CDR2 as FQNNGV, both from the germline V gene. Including the terminal cysteine and phenylalanine, the CDR3 comprises 16 residues. The DNA shown is the 48-base CDR3, in frame from base 1. Relative to germline, V is 4 bases shorter and J is 3 bases shorter, with 18 bases between their ends. Study-level results and caveats: The quantity of clinical and demographic metadata differed by source and by participant and was supplied without curation.

The origin of this receptor is a woman in her twenties or thirties who had recovered from COVID-19. Material: PBMCs or T cells enriched from blood (not recorded which). The chain employs TRBV11-2 and TRBJ1-2; the D gene cannot be resolved reliably. The bases are TGTGCCAGCAGCTCGCCCAGTGTAGGGAGAGACTATGGCTACACCTTC. This translates into CASSSPSVGRDYGYTF.